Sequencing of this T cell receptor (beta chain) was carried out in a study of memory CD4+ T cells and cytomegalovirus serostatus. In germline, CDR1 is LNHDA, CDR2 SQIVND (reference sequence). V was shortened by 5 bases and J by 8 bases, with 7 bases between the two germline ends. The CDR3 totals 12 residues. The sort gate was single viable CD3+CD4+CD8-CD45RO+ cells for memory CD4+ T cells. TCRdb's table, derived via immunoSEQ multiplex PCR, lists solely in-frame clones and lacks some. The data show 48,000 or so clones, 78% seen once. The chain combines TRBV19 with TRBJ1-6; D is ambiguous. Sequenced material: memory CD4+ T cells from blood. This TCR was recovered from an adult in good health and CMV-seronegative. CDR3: CASSHVDSPLHF. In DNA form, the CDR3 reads TGTGCCAGTAGTCACGTGGATTCACCCCTCCACTTT.